Below, 32 T cell receptor beta chains from the same sample are listed, as sequenced in a study of T cell repertoires in cytomegalovirus infection. Via MiXCR, TCRdb re-called the reads, giving one row per CDR3 protein. The sample shows about 58,000 distinct CDR3 sequences, about a fifth of them seen only once. These receptors lack a known antigen. The specimen comprised CD8+ T cells from cultured PBMCs, sampled from culture after CMV antigen stimulation. These receptors came from a human donor in good health (CMV status not recorded). Some clones in this sample may be carry-over from other donors' samples.

The CDR3 loop reads CASSQEAVRGLYEQYF. CDR3 in DNA: TGCGCCAGCAGCCAAGAGGCAGTCCGGGGCCTCTACGAGCAGTACTTC. The rearrangement links TRBV4-1 to TRBJ2-7, with D perhaps TRBD1 or TRBD2 (5 bases each). CDR1 MGHRA and CDR2 YSYEKL come from the germline V gene. Trimming left V 0 bases short and J 3 bases short, with 15 bases between. This CDR3 has 16 amino acids.

This chain joins TRBV7-6 and TRBJ2-5; D unresolved. The CDR3 extends over 15 amino acids. Germline V gene data show CDR1 as SGHVS and CDR2 as FNYEAQ. The V end was cut by 1 base, the J end by 5 bases, with 14 bases between. The CDR3 sequence: CASSLEGDPWETQYF. CDR3 DNA sequence: TGTGCCAGCAGCTTAGAGGGCGACCCATGGGAGACCCAGTACTTC.

The chain recombines TRBV11-3 with TRBJ2-1, with D unresolved. The CDR3 loop spans 13 amino acids. Germline CDR1 SGHNT, CDR2 YENEEA. V dropped 1 base and J dropped 7 bases, with 8 bases sitting between them. The CDR3 DNA follows: TGTGCCAGCAGCTTAGGGATCAGGAATGAGCAGTTCTTC. Its protein product is CASSLGIRNEQFF.

This clonotype came up a few times. The rearrangement links TRBV7-2 to TRBJ1-4; D is ambiguous. The CDR3 has 16 residues. CDR1 and CDR2 from the germline V gene are SGHTA and FQGNSA. V was pared by 0 bases and J by 0 bases, with 8 bases between. The CDR3 sequence is CASSLAKPATNEKLFF. DNA of the CDR3: TGTGCCAGCAGCTTAGCGAAACCCGCAACTAATGAAAAACTGTTTTTT.

This clonotype was counted at least ten times. V and J are TRBV6-2 or TRBV6-3 and TRBJ2-1; 9 nucleotides match TRBD2. The V gene end was trimmed by 5 bases and the J gene end by 4 bases; junction bases not matched to a gene: 6. This CDR3 is 15 amino acids long. CDR1 and CDR2 (germline): MNHEY, SVGEGT. The CDR3 loop reads CASSEGTSLYNEQFF. The CDR3 DNA is TGTGCCAGCAGTGAGGGGACTAGCCTATACAATGAGCAGTTCTTC.

This sequence joins TRBV7-2 and TRBJ2-1; perhaps TRBD2 as D (6 bases). There are 16 residues in the CDR3. Germline V gene sequence: CDR1 SGHTA, CDR2 FQGNSA. Trimming took 2 bases from V and 0 from J, leaving 11 bases between them. This CDR3 reads CASSLFSGSSYNEQFF. CDR3 nucleotides: TGTGCCAGCAGCTTATTTAGCGGAAGCTCCTACAATGAGCAGTTCTTC. Looking up the rest from reference TRBV7-2 and TRBJ2-1 gives the full variable domain: GAGVSQSPSNKVTEKGKDVELRCDPISGHTALYWYRQSLGQGLEFLIYFQGNSAPDKSGLPSDRFSAERTGGSVSTLTIQRTQQEDSAVYLCASSLFSGSSYNEQFFGPGTRLTVL.

The V call is TRBV9, the J call TRBJ2-7; TRBD2 matches at 8 bases. Germline CDR1 SGDLS, CDR2 YYNGEE. V lost 4 bases and J lost 4; bases outside the gene matches: 7. This CDR3 region has 14 residues. CDR3 coding DNA: TGTGCCAGCAGCTTAGGGGTAGCGGGGTACGAGCAGTACTTC. It is translated as CASSLGVAGYEQYF.

This clonotype has more than one count but fewer than ten. The rearrangement uses TRBV19 and TRBJ1-4, with 10 bases matching TRBD1. Germline loops: CDR1 LNHDA, CDR2 SQIVND (reference sequence). The CDR3 length is 14 residues. J gave up 7 bases and V 7 bases, and 6 bases lay outside the gene matches. This CDR3 reads CASTPGQGREKLFF. Written as DNA, the CDR3 is TGTGCCAGTACCCCGGGACAGGGGCGTGAAAAACTGTTTTTT.

This clonotype has ten or more counts. CDR3 nucleotides: TGTGCTAGTGGCCTGGGGACCTACGAGCAGTACTTC. Encoded protein: CASGLGTYEQYF. The chain has TRBV12-5 and TRBJ2-7; D gene uncertain. The CDR3 is 12 amino acids. Germline loops: CDR1 LGHNT, CDR2 FRNRAP. V was trimmed by 6 bases and J by 2 bases, leaving 8 bases between them.

The chain has TRBV20-1 and TRBJ2-5; 8 bases map to TRBD1. The CDR3 totals 16 residues. Per germline, CDR1 DFQATT and CDR2 SNEGSKA (reference sequence). V gave up 3 bases and J gave up 3 bases; unmatched junction bases: 12. The CDR3 here is CSARDRAGTGEETQYF. The DNA of the CDR3 is TGCAGTGCTAGGGATCGCGCCGGGACAGGTGAAGAGACCCAGTACTTC.

This clonotype was recorded at least ten times. The chain couples TRBV7-2 to TRBJ2-5; D is uncertain. The CDR3 is 12 amino acids. V lost 0 bases and J 6 bases, leaving 5 bases between the germline ends. The germline V gene encodes CDR1 SGHTA and CDR2 FQGNSA. The DNA of the CDR3 is TGTGCCAGCAGCTTAGCGGATAAGACCCAGTACTTC. This translates into CASSLADKTQYF.

In its sample, this clonotype was seen a few times. The chain recombines TRBV27 with TRBJ2-7; D gene unclear. Germline-derived CDR1 and CDR2 are MNHEY and SMNVEV (reference sequence). The germline V and J ends were trimmed by 5 bases and 2 bases, with 10 bases remaining between them. The CDR3 is 13 residues long. The CDR3 loop reads CASSIHETYEQYF. The CDR3 DNA is TGTGCCAGCAGTATACACGAAACCTACGAGCAGTACTTC.

This clonotype was detected a few times. The V gene is TRBV9, the J gene TRBJ2-1; a possible D gene is TRBD2 (6 bases). V gave up 0 bases and J gave up 7 bases, with 17 bases separating them. CDR3 length equals 16 residues. The germline V gene has CDR1 SGDLS and CDR2 YYNGEE. The CDR3 DNA sequence: TGTGCCAGCAGCGTAGATGGCGGGAATAGGTCGAATGAGCAGTTCTTC. It encodes CASSVDGGNRSNEQFF.

The chain employs TRBV12-3 or TRBV12-4 and TRBJ2-3, with D maybe TRBD2 (7 bases). The ends were cut back, 4 bases at V and 4 bases at J, with 15 bases in the middle. This CDR3 region has 15 residues. As DNA, the CDR3 is TGTGCCAGCAGTTACGAGGGGGGGCCCCCAGATACGCAGTATTTT. This gives the protein CASSYEGGPPDTQYF.

This clonotype was seen more than once but under ten times. Germline and junction disagree at one end, which may indicate a read error. V and J are TRBV20-1 and TRBJ2-7, with 7 bases matching TRBD1. The germline V gene has CDR1 DFQATT and CDR2 SNEGSKA (reference sequence). This CDR3 comprises 14 residues. The CDR3 loop is CCARGTGDDYEQYF. The CDR3 coding sequence is TGCTGTGCTAGAGGTACAGGGGATGATTACGAGCAGTACTTC.

A few counts support this clonotype. The rearrangement links TRBV27 to TRBJ2-7; D gene uncertain. CDR1 and CDR2 (germline): MNHEY, SMNVEV (reference sequence). Trimming shortened V by 3 bases and J by 4 bases, and 16 bases separated the two germline ends. The CDR3 runs 15 residues. The CDR3 spells CASSFLTAPLYEQYF. CDR3 DNA sequence: TGTGCCAGCAGTTTTTTGACTGCTCCCCTATACGAGCAGTACTTC.

The chain is built from TRBV7-2 and TRBJ2-7, with D perhaps TRBD1 (5 bases). The CDR3 length is 13 residues. V lost 5 bases, J lost 4 bases, and 12 bases lay in between. Per the germline V gene, CDR1 is SGHTA and CDR2 is FQGNSA. The chain's CDR3 is CASSLTPGYEQYF. The CDR3 bases are TGTGCCAGCAGCCTAACCCCAGGGTACGAGCAGTACTTC.

V and J are TRBV12-3 or TRBV12-4 and TRBJ1-5, with TRBD1 identical over 7 bases. Germline trimming cut 4 bases from V and 3 bases from J; bases unmatched to any gene: 3. The CDR3 covers 14 residues. CDR3: CASSSGTVNQPQHF. The CDR3 DNA is TGTGCCAGCAGTTCGGGGACAGTCAATCAGCCCCAGCATTTT.

J is TRBJ1-1 and V is TRBV10-3; D is unresolved. The ends were cut back, 4 bases at V and 1 base at J, with 7 bases in the middle. The CDR3 loop spans 13 amino acids. Germline CDR1 ENHRY, CDR2 SYGVKD. The CDR3 nucleotides read TGTGCCATCAGTGTCCCAGGGAACACTGAAGCTTTCTTT. Protein product: CAISVPGNTEAFF.

The rearrangement joins TRBV7-8 to TRBJ1-5; 10 nucleotides agree with TRBD1. CDR3 size: 16 residues. Germline values: CDR1 SGHVS, CDR2 FQNEAQ. Germline trimming cut 5 bases from V and 8 bases from J; bases unmatched to any gene: 12. The CDR3 sequence is CASSTLGQGKKEPQHF. CDR3 nucleotide sequence: TGTGCCAGCAGCACCCTGGGACAGGGGAAAAAGGAGCCCCAGCATTTT.

Only a few counts were recorded for this clonotype. This chain joins TRBV4-1 and TRBJ2-1; D call uncertain. CDR1 and CDR2 from the germline V gene are MGHRA and YSYEKL. The V and J ends lost 0 bases and 6 bases respectively, with 15 bases between them. The length of the CDR3 is 16 residues. This CDR3 reads CASSQDRVGARNEQFF. The DNA of the CDR3 is TGCGCCAGCAGCCAAGATAGGGTCGGAGCGCGCAATGAGCAGTTCTTC.

This clonotype was observed a handful of times. The DNA of the CDR3 is TGTGCTAGTGGTTTGGTACGAGGGACAGAAGCTTTCTTT. It specifies CASGLVRGTEAFF. The chain carries TRBV12-5 and TRBJ1-1, with D tentatively TRBD1 (6 bases). Trimming removed 0 bases from V and 8 bases from J, with 10 bases in between. The CDR3 loop spans 13 amino acids. Germline V gives CDR1 LGHNT, CDR2 FRNRAP.

This chain uses TRBV19 with TRBJ1-1; no clear D gene. With 5 bases removed from V and 5 bases from J, the gap between germline ends came to 9 bases. CDR3 size: 12 residues. CDR1 and CDR2 (germline): LNHDA, SQIVND (reference sequence). The CDR3 is CASSAAGTEAFF. CDR3 coding DNA: TGTGCCAGTAGTGCCGCGGGGACTGAAGCTTTCTTT.

This clonotype has just a few counts. The chain links TRBV12-3 or TRBV12-4 to TRBJ1-5; perhaps TRBD1 as D (5 bases). The CDR3 covers 15 residues. Trimming stripped 4 bases from V and 5 bases from J, with 15 bases between. CDR3 DNA: TGTGCCAGCAGTTCCGGGAGGCAGGGCTATCAGCCCCAGCATTTT. It codes for CASSSGRQGYQPQHF.

This clonotype has just a few counts. The chain recombines TRBV19 with TRBJ1-1; 9 nucleotides line up with TRBD1. J lost 4 bases, V lost 10 bases, and 4 bases had no gene match. This CDR3 has 12 amino acids. Germline CDR1 and CDR2: LNHDA and SQIVND (reference sequence). The CDR3 DNA reads as TGTGCCACGACAGGGGGTCGCACTGAAGCTTTCTTT. Amino acid sequence: CATTGGRTEAFF.

This clonotype was detected a few times. The rearrangement joins TRBV6-2 or TRBV6-3 to TRBJ1-2, with D unresolved. Trimming cost V 7 bases and J 6 bases, with 21 bases left between them. CDR1 is MNHEY and CDR2 is SVGEGT in the germline V gene. This CDR3 has 15 amino acids. The CDR3 nucleotides read TGTGCCAGCACATCCACATCGGACGGTTTGGATGGCTACACCTTC. It yields the protein CASTSTSDGLDGYTF.

J is TRBJ2-7 and V is TRBV28; TRBD2 matches at 7 bases. The V and J ends lost 2 bases and 2 bases, in that order; junction bases with no gene match: 3. Germline lookup yields CDR1 MDHEN and CDR2 SYDVKM. The CDR3 length is 14 residues. This CDR3 is CASSLSGTPYEQYF. The CDR3 region has the DNA TGTGCCAGCAGTTTAAGCGGGACTCCCTACGAGCAGTACTTC. The variable domain in full, with the rest retrieved from reference TRBV28 and TRBJ2-7, is DVKVTQSSRYLVKRTGEKVFLECVQDMDHENMFWYRQDPGLGLRLIYFSYDVKMKEKGDIPEGYSVSREKKERFSLILESASTNQTSMYLCASSLSGTPYEQYFGPGTRLTVT.

This clonotype was picked up a small number of times. The chain has TRBV6-2 or TRBV6-3 and TRBJ2-3; TRBD2 might be the D (5 bases). Germline assignment: CDR1 MNHEY and CDR2 SVGEGT. The CDR3 covers 14 residues. The V and J ends lost 5 bases and 2 bases respectively, with 11 bases between them. CDR3 residues: CASSIGLNTDTQYF. DNA for the CDR3: TGTGCCAGCAGTATCGGACTTAACACAGATACGCAGTATTTT.

There are a few counts of this clonotype. J is TRBJ2-3 and V is TRBV7-6, with 7 positions matching TRBD1. V lost 3 bases to trimming and J lost 4 bases; unmatched junction nucleotides: 13. This CDR3 is built from 17 residues. Per germline, CDR1 SGHVS and CDR2 FNYEAQ. For the CDR3, the DNA is TGTGCCAGCAGCTTGGGGCGTGGGGGACAGCAAGCAGATACGCAGTATTTT. This codes for CASSLGRGGQQADTQYF.

The J gene is TRBJ2-7, the V gene TRBV7-8, with D possibly TRBD2 on 6 matching bases. Germline loops: CDR1 SGHVS, CDR2 FQNEAQ. Trimming removed 5 bases at V and 7 bases at J, with 18 bases between. The CDR3 length is 14 residues. CDR3 nucleotide sequence: TGTGCCAGCAGCCCCTTGGCGCTGGGGAGGGAGCAGTACTTC. Translation gives CASSPLALGREQYF.

The rearrangement links TRBV7-8 to TRBJ2-5; perhaps TRBD2 as D (6 bases). Trimming cost V 6 bases and J 2 bases, with 10 bases left between them. The CDR3 contains 13 residues. Germline CDR1 and CDR2: SGHVS and FQNEAQ. The CDR3 sequence: CASRRRGQETQYF. The CDR3 DNA sequence: TGTGCCAGCAGGAGGCGGGGTCAAGAGACCCAGTACTTC.

The chain couples TRBV7-8 to TRBJ2-1; the D gene is possibly TRBD2 (5 bases). V dropped 2 bases and J dropped 8 bases, with 13 bases sitting between them. The CDR3 totals 14 residues. Per germline, CDR1 SGHVS and CDR2 FQNEAQ. CDR3 region: CASSLQSGLDEQFF. CDR3 nucleotides: TGTGCCAGCAGCTTACAGTCGGGGTTGGATGAGCAGTTCTTC.